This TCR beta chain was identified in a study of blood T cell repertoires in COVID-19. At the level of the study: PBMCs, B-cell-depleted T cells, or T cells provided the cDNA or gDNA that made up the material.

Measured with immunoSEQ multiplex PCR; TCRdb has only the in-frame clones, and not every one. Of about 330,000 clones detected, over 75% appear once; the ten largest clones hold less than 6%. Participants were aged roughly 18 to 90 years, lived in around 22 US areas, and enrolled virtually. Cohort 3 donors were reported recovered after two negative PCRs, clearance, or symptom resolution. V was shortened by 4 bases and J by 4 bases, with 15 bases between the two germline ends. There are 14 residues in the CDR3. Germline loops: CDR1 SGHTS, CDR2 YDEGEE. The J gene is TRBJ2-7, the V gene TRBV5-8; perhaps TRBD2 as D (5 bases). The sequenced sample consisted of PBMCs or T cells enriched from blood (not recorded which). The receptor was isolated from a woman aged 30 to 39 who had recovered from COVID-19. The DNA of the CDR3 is TGTGCCAGCAGCCTTAGGGCGGGTTCTTACGAGCAGTACTTC. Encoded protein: CASSLRAGSYEQYF.